This T cell receptor (beta chain) was retrieved from a study of human T cells and chemical hapten exposure (dated by TCRdb to 2020 to 2022). Some background on the complete study: For sensitization, 2% DPC in acetone was applied to a 2 cm by 2 cm area of upper inner arm skin. Patients additionally received weekly therapeutic DPC doses to the scalp throughout the roughly 24-week study period. Patch testing on the upper back used Finn chambers containing 0.01% DPC, with scoring done after 6 days according to International Contact Dermatitis Research Group standards. The patient cohort, mostly female, included alopecia areata with under or over 50% scalp involvement, alopecia totalis and alopecia universalis. The libraries were sequenced as a pool, and the TCR yield per sample differed mostly because of small variations in library volumes within the pool. Peripheral blood TCR repertoire changes were tracked in vivo in alopecia patients during primary and secondary sensitization to the hapten diphenylcyclopropenone (DPC). Patient blood was sampled pre-sensitization (week 0) and at 2, 6 and about 24 weeks after DPC sensitization. Approximately 28 alopecia patients gave blood for TCR sequencing at one to four time points (pre-sensitization, 2, 6 and 24 weeks).

The full study reports these points: Compared with pre-sensitization or healthy control sets, expanded TCRs formed significantly more large CDR3 similarity clusters, which is consistent with antigen-driven responses. DPC sensitization did not change the number of TCRs with a frequency above 1 in 1000, and there was no evidence of changes in global repertoire structure. Patch test score correlated positively with the number of PT1 expanded TCRs, reaching significance at thresholds 8, 16 and 32 but not at 4. Because every patient had alopecia, a presumed autoimmune disease, the patients' immune response might differ from that of healthy individuals. Repeated subsampling changed both the strength of the expansion versus patch-test correlation and the threshold at which the correlation became significant.

Trimming removed 3 bases from V and 5 bases from J, leaving 13 bases between the germline ends. Based on the germline V gene, the CDR1 and CDR2 sequences are KGHSH and LQKENI. Its CDR3 holds 15 amino acids, cysteine through phenylalanine. The kept DNA is CDR3 alone, 45 bases in frame from the first base. The protocol used for the library was RACE. Sequencing relied on a NextSeq 500. Library preparation attached unique molecular identifiers to individual cDNA molecules for quantitative, reproducible TCR counting. From each blood RNA sample, both TCR alpha and TCR beta chains were sequenced. The original methods were these. A median of about 100,000 TCRs per sample was observed, with a range of roughly 20,000 to 750,000. V, J and CDR3 annotation of the TCR reads was carried out using the Decombinator software suite. For PS versus PT1 abundance plots, all samples were subsampled to the same number of TCRs (28,000). Expanded TCRs were defined as absent before sensitization and observed at least eight times at the 2-week time point. TCRdb trimmed public reads at Q25 via fastp, called clones via MiXCR and kept in-frame beta chains. Rows matching on CDR3 protein sequence are summarized as one entry with the most common DNA and genes. Here the V and J calls rest on TCRdb's processing, not on the authors' analysis. The sample records a few hundred thousand distinct CDR3 sequences, 7.5% to 9% of which are singletons. The ten biggest clones cover more than 1% of the sample.

On this clonotype itself: Its antigen remains unidentified. It has no much larger one-base neighbor in the sample; base qualities were not kept.

The time point label, as the study defines it: pre-sensitization, week 0. This specimen's treatment or condition label, per the study, means: therapeutic diphenylcyclopropenone sensitization with weekly scalp DPC. At every patch-test visit, the blood draw took place before the patch test was put on. Patients were considered eligible if aged 18 to 70, diagnosed with alopecia and deemed suitable for DPC therapy, and patients were excluded if pregnant. Total RNA was extracted from unfractionated whole blood collected in Tempus Blood RNA tubes. The rearranged chain carries TRBV18 and TRBJ1-4; the D gene is possibly TRBD1, with 6 bases matching. Sequencing used whole blood, obtained in connection with sensitization to the hapten diphenylcyclopropenone (DPC). The TCR was taken from a man between 18 and 35 years old with alopecia areata. Some clones in this sample may be carry-over from other donors' samples. The encoded CDR3 is CASSPGAGTNEKLFF. Here is the DNA: TGTGCCAGCTCACCCGGCGCAGGGACAAATGAAAAACTGTTTTTT.